Shown below are 6 T cell receptor beta chains from a single sample sequenced in a study of cytotoxic CD8 clonotypes in ibrutinib-treated CLL. Profiling relied on immunoSEQ multiplex PCR, and the TCRdb table lists in-frame clones only, not all of them. The sample consists of 60,000 to 65,000 clones, roughly 59% of them appearing once. The sequencing here drew on PBMCs, taken after 12 months of ibrutinib treatment. Every receptor here comes from a human donor with chronic lymphocytic leukemia.

The chain combines TRBV29-1 with TRBJ1-2; 7 bases match TRBD1. V dropped 3 bases and J dropped 6; count of bases not matched to a gene: 4. Germline V gene data show CDR1 as SQVTM and CDR2 as ANQGSEA. This CDR3 region has 12 residues. The CDR3 DNA follows: TGCAGCGTTGACAGGGGGGTTGATGGCTACACCTTC. Encoded protein: CSVDRGVDGYTF. The variable domain in full, with the rest retrieved from reference TRBV29-1 and TRBJ1-2, is SAVISQKPSRDICQRGTSLTIQCQVDSQVTMMFWYRQQPGQSLTLIATANQGSEATYESGFVIDKFPISRPNLTFSTLTVSNMSPEDSSIYLCSVDRGVDGYTFGSGTRLTVV.

The CDR3 nucleotides read TGTGCCAGCAGGCCGAACAGGGGGTCGTACGAGCAGTACTTC. It codes for CASRPNRGSYEQYF. The gene calls are TRBV27 and TRBJ2-7, with 8 positions matching TRBD1. CDR3 size: 14 residues. Germline CDR1 and CDR2: MNHEY and SMNVEV (reference sequence). J gave up 4 bases and V 6 bases, and 8 bases lay outside the gene matches.

The chain links TRBV5-1 to TRBJ2-1, with a weak D call TRBD1 (6 bases). CDR3 length: 15 amino acids. The ends were cut back, 2 bases at V and 7 bases at J, with 16 bases in the middle. Germline loops: CDR1 SGHRS, CDR2 YFSETQ. CDR3 amino acids: CASSFRLAGANEQFF. As DNA, the CDR3 is TGCGCCAGCAGCTTCAGGCTAGCAGGGGCGAATGAGCAGTTCTTC.

This clone has a handful of counts. V and J are TRBV29-1 and TRBJ2-7; D not resolved. V dropped 7 bases and J dropped 3 bases, with 7 bases sitting between them. The V gene's germline CDR1 is SQVTM and CDR2 ANQGSEA. CDR3 size: 10 residues. The CDR3 region is CSALGYEQYF. In nucleotides, the CDR3 is TGCAGCGCCCTCGGCTACGAGCAGTACTTC.

This rearrangement joins TRBV25-1 to TRBJ2-7; no clear D. Deletions cut 6 bases from V and 6 bases from J, with 21 bases between. Germline V gene sequence: CDR1 MGHDK, CDR2 SYGVNS. The CDR3 runs 15 residues. The chain's CDR3 is CASSPLVPEPPEQYF. For the CDR3, the DNA is TGTGCCAGCAGCCCCCTGGTCCCTGAACCCCCCGAGCAGTACTTC.

The rearrangement joins TRBV11-1 to TRBJ2-7; a possible D gene is TRBD2 (5 bases). The end of the DNA aligns better with TRBJ2-1, so the J call may be wrong. Germline V CDR1 and CDR2: SGHAT, FQDESV (reference sequence). The CDR3 length is 12 residues. The CDR3 DNA is TGTGCCAGCAGCCTCGGGGTGGGGTCGCAGTTCTTC. Protein product: CASSLGVGSQFF.